This T cell receptor (beta chain) was obtained from a study of T cell clonality in common variable immunodeficiency. Remarks on this clone: Its target is unknown. With the read ending 3 residues before the CDR3 end, the germline J gene is used to fill in that end.

Profiling relied on immunoSEQ multiplex PCR, and the TCRdb table lists in-frame clones only, not all of them. Recorded here are about 28,000 clones, none singletons. Study observations and caveats: Authors noted CVID clonality's cause needs subpopulation repertoire sequencing. In common variable immunodeficiency, TCR beta chains reportedly carried fewer deletions and N-nucleotide insertions.

The length of the CDR3 is 15 residues. Germline CDR1 SEHNR, CDR2 FQNEAQ (reference sequence). V gave up 5 bases and J gave up 4 bases; unmatched junction bases: 9. The gene calls are TRBV7-9 and TRBJ1-2; 8 bases map to TRBD1. The specimen was peripheral blood mononuclear cells. This receptor was identified in a human donor with common variable immunodeficiency. The CDR3 loop is CASSLSWTGTYGYTF. The sequenced part of the CDR3 DNA is TGTGCCAGCAGCCTCTCGTGGACAGGGACCTATGGC.